The 27 T cell receptor beta chains given below trace back to one sample, sequenced in a study of cytotoxic CD8 clonotypes in ibrutinib-treated CLL. TCRdb's copy holds only in-frame clones and misses some; the assay was immunoSEQ multiplex PCR. The sample has approximately 320,000 clones, under 70% seen once. The sample consisted of PBMCs, taken after 36 months of ibrutinib treatment. These TCRs come from a human donor with chronic lymphocytic leukemia.

The J gene is TRBJ2-5, the V gene TRBV6-6; unclear D gene. Germline lookup yields CDR1 MNHNY and CDR2 SVGAGI (reference sequence). The V end lost 7 bases, the J end lost 2 bases, and 14 bases lay between the germline ends. CDR3 size: 14 residues. CDR3 DNA: TGTGCCAGCACTCTAAGCTACGGGCAAGAGACCCAGTACTTC. Its protein product is CASTLSYGQETQYF.

This clone was seen a single time. The chain joins TRBV7-8 to TRBJ2-5; unclear D gene. The DNA end is more similar to TRBJ2-7, so the J call may be wrong. The CDR3 length is 13 residues. Germline V gene sequence: CDR1 SGHVS, CDR2 FQNEAQ. For the CDR3, the DNA is TGTGCCAGCAGCTTAGAGGTTGTTGGCGAGCAGTACTTC. This sequence encodes CASSLEVVGEQYF.

The genes are TRBV5-6 and TRBJ2-7; TRBD2 might be the D (5 bases). In germline, CDR1 is SGHDT, CDR2 YYEEEE. Trimming took off 4 bases at V and 3 bases at J, with 11 bases between the two ends. The CDR3 runs 13 residues. This CDR3 is CASSPRGSYEQYF. The CDR3 DNA follows: TGTGCCAGCAGCCCCCGGGGAAGCTACGAGCAGTACTTC. The full variable domain, completed using reference TRBV5-6 and TRBJ2-7, is DAGVTQSPTHLIKTRGQQVTLRCSPKSGHDTVSWYQQALGQGPQFIFQYYEEEERQRGNFPDRFSGHQFPNYSSELNVNALLLGDSALYLCASSPRGSYEQYFGPGTRLTVT.

The chain combines TRBV5-6 with TRBJ1-3; a possible D gene is TRBD1 (5 bases). Per the germline V gene, CDR1 is SGHDT and CDR2 is YYEEEE. Trimming stripped 2 bases from V and 1 base from J, with 13 bases between. This CDR3 is built from 16 residues. In DNA, the CDR3 is TGTGCCAGCAGCTTTGAGGGCAAGGGGTCTGGAAACACCATATATTTT. It yields the protein CASSFEGKGSGNTIYF.

This chain joins TRBV29-1 and TRBJ1-1; 8 bases fit TRBD1. CDR3 length equals 16 residues. CDR1 is SQVTM, CDR2 ANQGSEA, per germline. The V segment lost 4 bases and the J segment 0 bases; nucleotides outside the gene matches: 10. The CDR3 DNA is TGCAGCGTTGTACAGGGGGGTCCGACCTTGAACACTGAAGCTTTCTTT. It translates to CSVVQGGPTLNTEAFF.

About this clone: A much bigger clone sits one base away, suggesting this may be a read error. V gene TRBV7-2 combines with J gene TRBJ2-5; D not resolved. From germline, CDR1 is SGHTA and CDR2 FQGNSA. Trimming took 5 bases from V and 0 from J, leaving 1 base between them. The CDR3 has 11 amino acids. CDR3 loop: CASSHQETQYF. The CDR3 bases are TGTGCCAGCAGCCACCAAGAGACCCAGTACTTC.

The chain recombines TRBV6-5 with TRBJ1-3, with unresolved D. This CDR3 contains 11 residues. Germline V gene sequence: CDR1 MNHEY, CDR2 SVGAGI. V dropped 7 bases and J dropped 1 base, with 2 bases sitting between them. The chain's CDR3 is CASISGNTIYF. CDR3 sequence (DNA): TGTGCCAGCATTTCTGGAAACACCATATATTTT.

In this sample, this clone turned up once. The chain combines TRBV4-1 with TRBJ1-1; D is undetermined. V was shortened by 3 bases and J by 2 bases, with 7 bases between the two germline ends. The CDR3 covers 13 residues. Germline CDR1 is MGHRA and CDR2 is YSYEKL. This CDR3 is CASSHHSNTEAFF. In DNA, the CDR3 is TGCGCCAGCAGCCATCACAGCAACACTGAAGCTTTCTTT.

The chain uses TRBV4-1 and TRBJ2-7, with a weak D call TRBD1 (5 bases). Between the trimmed V and J ends, which lost 4 bases and 3 bases, there was a span of 16 bases. In germline, CDR1 is MGHRA, CDR2 YSYEKL. CDR3 length: 15 residues. CDR3 DNA sequence: TGCGCCAGCAGCCCCCGGTTAGGGCAGGGCTACGAGCAGTACTTC. Protein sequence: CASSPRLGQGYEQYF.

This clone has more than one count but fewer than ten. V and J are TRBV4-1 and TRBJ1-2; D is undetermined. Germline lookup yields CDR1 MGHRA and CDR2 YSYEKL. The CDR3 spans 14 residues. V was trimmed by 4 bases and J by 5 bases, leaving 14 bases between them. This CDR3 is CASSPGPLGYGYTF. The CDR3, as DNA: TGCGCCAGCAGCCCGGGTCCATTAGGGTATGGCTACACCTTC.

The chain combines TRBV5-5 with TRBJ2-4; TRBD2 is a possible D gene (6 bases). The germline V and J ends were trimmed by 1 base and 6 bases, with 20 bases remaining between them. The germline V gene has CDR1 SGHKS and CDR2 YYEKEE (reference sequence). The CDR3 spans 17 residues. CDR3 residues: CASSLNAGLARGNIQYF. The CDR3 coding sequence is TGTGCCAGCAGCTTGAACGCGGGGTTGGCCCGCGGAAACATTCAGTACTTC.

The chain recombines TRBV7-2 with TRBJ2-5; 11 positions agree with TRBD2. The CDR3 length is 16 residues. The J segment lost 2 bases and the V segment lost 5 bases, leaving 7 bases of the junction unmatched. CDR1 is SGHTA and CDR2 is FQGNSA in the germline V gene. DNA of the CDR3: TGTGCCAGCAGCGACGGACTAGCGGGTGGGCAAGAGACCCAGTACTTC. Translation gives CASSDGLAGGQETQYF.

The V and J genes are TRBV7-8 and TRBJ1-2; D ambiguous. V was trimmed by 4 bases and J by 8 bases, leaving 14 bases between them. The CDR3 loop spans 13 amino acids. CDR1 and CDR2 (germline): SGHVS, FQNEAQ. The CDR3 sequence: CASSSQLLGGYTF. The CDR3 DNA reads as TGTGCCAGCAGCTCCCAGCTTCTAGGGGGCTACACCTTC.

The genes are TRBV5-1 and TRBJ2-7; D gene unclear. The CDR3 length is 11 residues. Per the germline V gene, CDR1 is SGHRS and CDR2 is YFSETQ. The ends were cut back, 2 bases at V and 5 bases at J, with 5 bases in the middle. CDR3 residues: CASSLFDEQYF. The CDR3 bases are TGCGCCAGCAGCTTATTCGACGAGCAGTACTTC.

Remarks on this clone: At one boundary the junction diverges from the germline segment, which might be a read error. The chain couples TRBV28 to TRBJ2-5; D perhaps matches TRBD1 (6 bases). The germline CDR1 and CDR2 sequences are MDHEN and SYDVKM. The CDR3 sequence is 12 residues long. CDR3 sequence (DNA): TGTGCCAGCAGTGATTACAGGGAGTCTGGGGACTTC. Amino acid sequence: CASSDYRESGDF.

This clone was counted between two and nine times. This chain connects TRBV27 to TRBJ2-7, with D perhaps matching TRBD1 or TRBD2 (5 bases each). The CDR3 consists of 15 residues. Trimming took 0 bases from V and 2 from J, leaving 11 bases between them. Germline CDR1 and CDR2: MNHEY and SMNVEV (reference sequence). The CDR3 sequence: CASSLSRDLTYEQYF. CDR3 sequence (DNA): TGTGCCAGCAGTTTATCTAGGGACCTAACCTACGAGCAGTACTTC.

This clone turned up a few times. The chain links TRBV29-1 to TRBJ1-2; no reliable D call. The CDR3 sequence is 13 residues long. V was shortened by 1 base and J by 7 bases, with 13 bases between the two germline ends. Germline assignment: CDR1 SQVTM and CDR2 ANQGSEA. The CDR3 region has the DNA TGCAGCGTTGAAGGGGCGCCGGATTCTGGCTACACCTTC. Its translation is CSVEGAPDSGYTF.

This chain's CDR3 is CASSDLGQGYGYTF. Here the CDR3 DNA reads TGTGCCAGCAGTGATTTGGGTCAGGGCTATGGCTACACCTTC. The rearrangement links TRBV6-1 to TRBJ1-2; possible D gene TRBD1, 5 bases. CDR3 size: 14 residues. Germline V gene data show CDR1 as MNHNS and CDR2 as SASEGT. V lost 3 bases and J 4 bases, leaving 12 bases between the germline ends.

This chain connects TRBV19 to TRBJ2-5; D unclear. Germline CDR1 and CDR2: LNHDA and SQIVND (reference sequence). Trimming took off 3 bases at V and 6 bases at J, with 5 bases between the two ends. The CDR3 is made up of 11 amino acids. Here the CDR3 reads CASSIGKTQYF. The CDR3 coding sequence is TGTGCCAGTAGTATCGGAAAGACCCAGTACTTC.

Turning to this clone: Other DNA sequences in this sample translate to the same CDR3. This chain uses TRBV27 with TRBJ2-7, with D possibly being TRBD1 or TRBD2 (5 bases each). V was cut by 3 bases and J by 6 bases, with 9 bases left in between. This CDR3 contains 12 residues. CDR1 is MNHEY, CDR2 SMNVEV, per germline (reference sequence). The CDR3 DNA reads TGTGCCAGCAGTTTCTTGAGGGGCGAGCAGTACTTC. It translates to CASSFLRGEQYF.

This rearrangement joins TRBV7-9 to TRBJ2-7, with D tentatively TRBD1 or TRBD2 (6 bases each). The CDR3 loop spans 14 amino acids. The germline CDR1 and CDR2 sequences are SEHNR and FQNEAQ (reference sequence). Trimming pared 5 bases from V and 2 bases from J, leaving 13 bases between. The CDR3 DNA is TGTGCCAGCAGCCCGAGGGGGGCAGCCTACGAGCAGTACTTC. Translating gives CASSPRGAAYEQYF.

This clone was counted once. The chain carries TRBV10-3 and TRBJ1-5; possibly TRBD1 for D (5 bases). This CDR3 contains 15 residues. Trimming pared 4 bases from V and 8 bases from J, leaving 18 bases between. Germline V lookup: CDR1 ENHRY, CDR2 SYGVKD. The CDR3 DNA is TGTGCCATCAGTGCAGAAGACAGTCTTGTAAAGCCCCAGCATTTT. As protein: CAISAEDSLVKPQHF.

This chain links TRBV4-1 with TRBJ2-7, with TRBD1 as a possible D gene (5 bases). Germline V lookup: CDR1 MGHRA, CDR2 YSYEKL. V was trimmed by 6 bases and J by 0 bases, leaving 15 bases between them. CDR3 size: 15 residues. Here the CDR3 reads CASRPSGKSSYEQYF. The DNA of the CDR3 is TGCGCCAGCAGACCGTCAGGGAAAAGCTCCTACGAGCAGTACTTC.

This clone has a handful of counts. V usage is TRBV27 and J usage is TRBJ2-1; TRBD2 is a possible D gene (6 bases). Germline V CDR1 and CDR2: MNHEY, SMNVEV (reference sequence). The V and J ends lost 4 bases and 6 bases respectively, with 19 bases between them. This CDR3 is 16 amino acids long. The CDR3 protein is CASSSLSGYLSNEQFF. CDR3 nucleotides: TGTGCCAGCAGTTCCCTTAGCGGATACCTATCCAATGAGCAGTTCTTC.

This clone occurred a few times. The same CDR3 also results from other DNA sequences found in this sample. The chain recombines TRBV6-5 with TRBJ2-1; no definite D call. The CDR3 extends over 12 amino acids. Germline-derived CDR1 and CDR2 are MNHEY and SVGAGI. V was cut by 6 bases and J by 4 bases, with 7 bases left in between. CDR3 nucleotide sequence: TGTGCCAGCAGCCCCAGGTACAATGAGCAGTTCTTC. Encoded protein: CASSPRYNEQFF.

The chain's CDR3 is CASSYPGQAEAFF. CDR3 coding DNA: TGTGCCAGCAGTTATCCGGGACAGGCTGAAGCTTTCTTT. The chain uses TRBV25-1 and TRBJ1-1, with TRBD1 matching over 8 bases. This CDR3 is built from 13 residues. Germline loops: CDR1 MGHDK, CDR2 SYGVNS. Losses at the gene ends were 5 bases for V and 6 bases for J; bases not matched to a gene: 5.

This chain connects TRBV11-2 to TRBJ2-1; 8 positions agree with TRBD2. V gave up 2 bases and J gave up 9 bases; unmatched junction bases: 9. The CDR3 extends over 15 amino acids. CDR1 is SGHAT, CDR2 FQNNGV, per germline. CDR3 nucleotide sequence: TGTGCCAGCAGCTTATGGACGGGGGGGTGGCTTGAGCAGTTCTTC. Encoded protein: CASSLWTGGWLEQFF.